This T cell receptor beta chain was sequenced during a study of graft-versus-host responses after intestinal transplantation. Overall study: Multivisceral, liver-intestinal, or isolated intestinal grafts were transplanted into recipients. Recipients were all induced with anti-thymocyte globulin, then given tacrolimus and steroids for 3 to 4 years.

General study results and limits: GvH clones turned up in recipient marrow; some had shown up first in ileum or blood. Maximum circulating GvH clone levels tracked with early post-transplant HvG decreases.

In its sample, this clone was seen once. As yet, its antigen is unknown. CDR3 length: 16 amino acids. V was trimmed by 0 bases and J by 2 bases, leaving 14 bases between them. Germline V CDR1 and CDR2: KGHSH, LQKENI. Profiling relied on immunoSEQ multiplex PCR, and the TCRdb table lists in-frame clones only, not all of them. The sample yields approximately 120,000 clones, about 92% seen once. This chain connects TRBV18 to TRBJ2-7, with D perhaps matching TRBD1 or TRBD2 (6 bases each). Sequenced material: unstimulated CD4+ T cells sorted from spleen or lymph node cells, taken before intestinal transplant. The source of this sequence is a human donor who received an intestinal transplant. The CDR3 region has the DNA TGTGCCAGCTCACCACCGTCGGGGGCGGGCCCCTACGAGCAGTACTTC. Translated: CASSPPSGAGPYEQYF. Full variable domain (rest looked up from reference TRBV18 and TRBJ2-7): NAGVMQNPRHLVRRRGQEARLRCSPMKGHSHVYWYRQLPEEGLKFMVYLQKENIIDESGMPKERFSAEFPKEGPSILRIQQVVRGDSAAYFCASSPPSGAGPYEQYFGPGTRLTVT.